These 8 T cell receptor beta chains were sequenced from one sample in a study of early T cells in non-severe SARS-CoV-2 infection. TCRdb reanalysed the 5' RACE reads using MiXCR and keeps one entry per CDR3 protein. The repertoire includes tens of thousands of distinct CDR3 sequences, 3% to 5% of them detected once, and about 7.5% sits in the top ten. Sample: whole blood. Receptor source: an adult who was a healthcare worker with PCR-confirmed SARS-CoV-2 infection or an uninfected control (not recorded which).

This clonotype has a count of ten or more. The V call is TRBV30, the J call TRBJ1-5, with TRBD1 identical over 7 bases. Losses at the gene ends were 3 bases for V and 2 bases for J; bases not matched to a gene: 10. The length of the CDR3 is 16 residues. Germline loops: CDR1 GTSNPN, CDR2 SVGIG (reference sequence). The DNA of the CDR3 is TGTGCCTGGAGGACAACCCGACAGGGAGGCAATCAGCCCCAGCATTTT. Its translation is CAWRTTRQGGNQPQHF.

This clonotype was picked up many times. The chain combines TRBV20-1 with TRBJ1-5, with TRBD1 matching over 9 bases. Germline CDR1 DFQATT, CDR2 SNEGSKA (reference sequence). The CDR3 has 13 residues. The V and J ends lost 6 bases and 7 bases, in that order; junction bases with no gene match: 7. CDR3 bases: TGCAGTGCCGCGGGACAGGGATTCCAGCCCCAGCATTTT. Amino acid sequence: CSAAGQGFQPQHF.

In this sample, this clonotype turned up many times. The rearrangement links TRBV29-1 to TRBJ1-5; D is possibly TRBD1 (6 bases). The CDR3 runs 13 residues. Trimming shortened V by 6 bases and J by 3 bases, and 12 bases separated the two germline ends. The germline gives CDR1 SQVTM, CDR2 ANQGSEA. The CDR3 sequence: CSVETGLNQPQHF. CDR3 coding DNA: TGCAGCGTCGAGACAGGACTCAATCAGCCCCAGCATTTT. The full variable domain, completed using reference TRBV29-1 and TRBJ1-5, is SAVISQKPSRDICQRGTSLTIQCQVDSQVTMMFWYRQQPGQSLTLIATANQGSEATYESGFVIDKFPISRPNLTFSTLTVSNMSPEDSSIYLCSVETGLNQPQHFGDGTRLSIL.

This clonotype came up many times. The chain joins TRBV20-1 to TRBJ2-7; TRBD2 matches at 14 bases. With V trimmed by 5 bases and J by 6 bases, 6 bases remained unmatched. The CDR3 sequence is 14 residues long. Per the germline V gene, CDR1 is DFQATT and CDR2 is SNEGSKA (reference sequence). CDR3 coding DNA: TGCAGTGCTCATCCGGGACTAGCGGGAGTCGAGCAGTACTTC. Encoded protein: CSAHPGLAGVEQYF.

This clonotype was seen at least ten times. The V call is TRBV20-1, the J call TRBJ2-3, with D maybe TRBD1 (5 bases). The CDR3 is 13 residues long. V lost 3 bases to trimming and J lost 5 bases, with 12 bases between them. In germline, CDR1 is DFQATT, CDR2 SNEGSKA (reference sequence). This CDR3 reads CSARAPGQDTQYF. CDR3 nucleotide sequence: TGCAGTGCTAGGGCCCCAGGGCAAGATACGCAGTATTTT.

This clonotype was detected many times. The CDR3, as DNA: TGTGCCACCTCGGTCGGTGAAACCCAGTACTTC. It translates to CATSVGETQYF. This sequence joins TRBV10-3 and TRBJ2-5; D is undetermined. This CDR3 comprises 11 residues. Trimming removed 10 bases at V and 8 bases at J, with 14 bases between. From germline, CDR1 is ENHRY and CDR2 SYGVKD.

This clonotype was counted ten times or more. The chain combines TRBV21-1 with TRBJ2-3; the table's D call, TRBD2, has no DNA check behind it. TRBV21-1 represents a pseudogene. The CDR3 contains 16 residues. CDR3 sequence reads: CASSNHPRDSTDTQYF. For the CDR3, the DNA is TGTGCCAGCAGCAACCACCCGCGGGACTCCACAGATACGCAGTATTTT.

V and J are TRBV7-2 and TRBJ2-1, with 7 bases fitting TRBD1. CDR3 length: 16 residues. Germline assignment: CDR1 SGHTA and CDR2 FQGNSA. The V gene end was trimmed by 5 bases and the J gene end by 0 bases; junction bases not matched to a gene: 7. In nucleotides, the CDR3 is TGTGCCAGCAGCCGTGACAGGGCGAGCTCCTACAATGAGCAGTTCTTC. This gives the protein CASSRDRASSYNEQFF. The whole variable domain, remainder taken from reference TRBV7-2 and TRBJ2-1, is GAGVSQSPSNKVTEKGKDVELRCDPISGHTALYWYRQSLGQGLEFLIYFQGNSAPDKSGLPSDRFSAERTGGSVSTLTIQRTQQEDSAVYLCASSRDRASSYNEQFFGPGTRLTVL.